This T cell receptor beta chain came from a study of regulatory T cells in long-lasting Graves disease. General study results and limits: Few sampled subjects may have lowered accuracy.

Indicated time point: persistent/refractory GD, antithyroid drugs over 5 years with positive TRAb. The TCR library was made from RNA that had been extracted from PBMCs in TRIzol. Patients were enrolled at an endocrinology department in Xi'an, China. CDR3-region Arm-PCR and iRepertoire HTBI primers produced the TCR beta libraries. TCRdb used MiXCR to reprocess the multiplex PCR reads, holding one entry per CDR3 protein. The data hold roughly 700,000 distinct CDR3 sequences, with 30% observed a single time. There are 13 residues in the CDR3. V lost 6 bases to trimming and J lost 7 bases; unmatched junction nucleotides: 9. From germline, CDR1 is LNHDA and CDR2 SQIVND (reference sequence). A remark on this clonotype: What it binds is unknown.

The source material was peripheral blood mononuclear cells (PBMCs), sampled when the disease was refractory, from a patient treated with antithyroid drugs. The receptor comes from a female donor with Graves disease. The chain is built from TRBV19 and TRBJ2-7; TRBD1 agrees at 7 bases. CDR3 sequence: CASSKQGDDEQYF. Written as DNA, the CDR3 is TGTGCCAGTAGCAAGCAGGGGGATGATGAGCAGTACTTC.